The 9 T cell receptor beta chains given below trace back to one sample, sequenced in a study of cytomegalovirus exposure and HLA in healthy donors. The PCR employed 60 Vbeta primers together with 13 Jbeta primers. The method was immunoSEQ multiplex PCR; TCRdb's version includes in-frame clones alone and lacks a portion of them. This table holds about 150,000 clones, 75% to 80% found once. The specimen sequenced was PBMCs. The receptors here all came from a male donor in good health and CMV-seronegative.

This clone was seen only once. This rearrangement joins TRBV18 to TRBJ2-7, with D maybe TRBD1 (6 bases). The CDR3 loop spans 19 amino acids. Germline V CDR1 and CDR2: KGHSH, LQKENI. Deletions cut 2 bases from V and 0 bases from J, with 23 bases between. CDR3 protein: CASSPRVLGANTFSYEQYF. The CDR3 region has the DNA TGTGCCAGCTCACCAAGAGTATTGGGGGCCAATACCTTCTCCTACGAGCAGTACTTC.

Here the CDR3 DNA reads TGCGCCAGCAGGCCTTCCTCCCCGGGAGGGTTTGAAGAGACCCAGTACTTC. Residues: CASRPSSPGGFEETQYF. This sequence joins TRBV5-1 and TRBJ2-5; 8 bases fit TRBD2. The CDR3 is 17 residues long. Germline loops: CDR1 SGHRS, CDR2 YFSETQ. Trimming removed 5 bases from V and 3 bases from J; junction bases left unmatched: 15.

The chain joins TRBV27 to TRBJ2-3, with D perhaps matching TRBD1 (5 bases). Germline CDR1 is MNHEY and CDR2 is SMNVEV (reference sequence). The CDR3 loop spans 15 amino acids. The V and J ends lost 6 bases and 2 bases respectively, with 15 bases between them. CDR3 loop: CASSTRQLHTDTQYF. The CDR3 bases are TGTGCCAGCAGCACGCGACAGCTGCACACAGATACGCAGTATTTT.

The chain is built from TRBV6-1 and TRBJ2-7; D may be TRBD2 (6 bases). The CDR3 runs 17 residues. V lost 2 bases, J lost 2 bases, and 19 bases lay in between. The germline CDR1 and CDR2 sequences are MNHNS and SASEGT. The CDR3 region has the DNA TGTGCCAGCAGTGAAAGCGCCATACGGGGGTTGACCTACGAGCAGTACTTC. It translates to CASSESAIRGLTYEQYF.

V is TRBV29-1 and J is TRBJ2-1, with a tentative D call TRBD2 (5 bases). There are 14 residues in the CDR3. Per germline, CDR1 SQVTM and CDR2 ANQGSEA. Trimming pared 4 bases from V and 3 bases from J, leaving 13 bases between. The CDR3 bases are TGCAGCGTTGTTCGGGGTATTGGCTACAATGAGCAGTTCTTC. Encoded protein: CSVVRGIGYNEQFF.

The chain joins TRBV29-1 to TRBJ2-7; TRBD1 aligns across 7 bases. Germline V gene data show CDR1 as SQVTM and CDR2 as ANQGSEA. V lost 2 bases and J lost 3; bases outside the gene matches: 10. This CDR3 spans 15 amino acids. CDR3 amino acids: CSVEKARDSNYEQYF. CDR3 nucleotide sequence: TGCAGCGTTGAAAAGGCCAGGGACAGCAACTACGAGCAGTACTTC.

This clone is a singleton in its sample. Other DNA variants within this sample encode the same CDR3. The V call is TRBV5-4, the J call TRBJ1-2; TRBD1 agrees at 9 bases. Trimming took 8 bases from V and 7 from J; bases not matched to a gene: 18. This CDR3 is built from 16 residues. In germline, CDR1 is SGHNT, CDR2 YYREEE (reference sequence). CDR3 in amino acids: CARDPGTGFFCCGYTF. Written as DNA, the CDR3 is TGTGCCAGAGACCCTGGGACAGGGTTTTTTTGCTGTGGCTACACCTTC.

The chain joins TRBV7-8 to TRBJ1-1, with D perhaps matching TRBD1 (6 bases). The V end lost 5 bases, the J end lost 0 bases, and 13 bases lay between the germline ends. This CDR3 is built from 15 residues. Germline-derived CDR1 and CDR2 are SGHVS and FQNEAQ. The CDR3 loop reads CASSPPQGMNTEAFF. DNA for the CDR3: TGTGCCAGCAGCCCCCCACAGGGCATGAACACTGAAGCTTTCTTT.

The J gene is TRBJ2-7, the V gene TRBV19; 8 nucleotides line up with TRBD1. CDR3 size: 13 residues. CDR1 and CDR2 (germline): LNHDA, SQIVND (reference sequence). The V gene end was trimmed by 1 base and the J gene end by 4 bases; junction bases not matched to a gene: 0. The CDR3 nucleotides are TGTGCCAGTAGTATAGGGACAGGGTACGAGCAGTACTTC. This sequence encodes CASSIGTGYEQYF.